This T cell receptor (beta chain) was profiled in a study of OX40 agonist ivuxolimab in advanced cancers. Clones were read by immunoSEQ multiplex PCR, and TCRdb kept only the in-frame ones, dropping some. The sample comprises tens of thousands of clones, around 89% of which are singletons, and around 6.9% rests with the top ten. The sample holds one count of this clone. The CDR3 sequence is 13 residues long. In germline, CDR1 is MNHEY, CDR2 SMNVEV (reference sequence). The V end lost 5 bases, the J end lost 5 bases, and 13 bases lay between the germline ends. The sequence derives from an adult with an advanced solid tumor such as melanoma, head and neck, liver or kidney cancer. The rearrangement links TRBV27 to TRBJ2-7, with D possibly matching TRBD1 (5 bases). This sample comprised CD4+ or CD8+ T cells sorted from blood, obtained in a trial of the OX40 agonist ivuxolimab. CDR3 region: CASSRPGPHEQYF. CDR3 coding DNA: TGTGCCAGCAGTAGGCCAGGGCCTCACGAGCAGTACTTC.